The 32 T cell receptor beta chains listed next were all sequenced from one sample in a study of blood T cell repertoires in COVID-19. Sequenced by immunoSEQ multiplex PCR; TCRdb stores in-frame clones only, minus some. This table has 130,000 to 150,000 clones, about 82% appearing once. The sequencing sample was made of peripheral blood. The receptor source for this set is a woman in her thirties or forties with active or convalescent COVID-19.

V usage is TRBV29-1 and J usage is TRBJ1-5; D is possibly TRBD1 (6 bases). CDR3 size: 15 residues. The ends were cut back, 4 bases at V and 2 bases at J, with 15 bases in the middle. In germline, CDR1 is SQVTM, CDR2 ANQGSEA. CDR3 DNA sequence: TGCAGCGTTGTATTTGGGGGCAGTGGCAATCAGCCCCAGCATTTT. Its translation: CSVVFGGSGNQPQHF. Full variable domain (outside the CDR3, taken from reference TRBV29-1 and TRBJ1-5): SAVISQKPSRDICQRGTSLTIQCQVDSQVTMMFWYRQQPGQSLTLIATANQGSEATYESGFVIDKFPISRPNLTFSTLTVSNMSPEDSSIYLCSVVFGGSGNQPQHFGDGTRLSIL.

V is TRBV3-1 (or the pseudogene TRBV3-2) and J is TRBJ1-2; tentatively, D is TRBD1 (6 bases). The CDR3 has 14 amino acids. Trimming pared 1 base from V and 2 bases from J, leaving 8 bases between. CDR1 LGHDT and CDR2 YNNKEL come from the germline V gene (reference sequence). The CDR3 region has the DNA TGTGCCAGCAGCCAAGGGACAGAGAACTATGGCTACACCTTC. Translating it yields CASSQGTENYGYTF.

The genes are TRBV3-1 (or the pseudogene TRBV3-2) and TRBJ2-7; 8 bases fit TRBD2. This CDR3 region has 17 residues. Germline CDR1 reads LGHDT; CDR2 reads YNNKEL (reference sequence). Trimming took 0 bases from V and 1 from J; bases not matched to a gene: 8. The DNA for the CDR3 is TGTGCCAGCAGCCAAGAGTTTAGCGGGATCGGATCCTACGAGCAGTACTTC. This gives the protein CASSQEFSGIGSYEQYF.

CDR3 amino acids: CASTSQGRVVRTEAFF. The CDR3 DNA reads TGTGCCAGTACTTCACAGGGTCGGGTGGTGCGCACTGAAGCTTTCTTT. The chain recombines TRBV19 with TRBJ1-1, with D possibly matching TRBD1 (6 bases). The CDR3 totals 16 residues. V lost 7 bases to trimming and J lost 4 bases, with 22 bases between them. Germline V gives CDR1 LNHDA, CDR2 SQIVND (reference sequence).

The chain joins TRBV7-8 to TRBJ1-4, with 8 nucleotides matching TRBD1. The CDR3 has 14 amino acids. Germline V gene data show CDR1 as SGHVS and CDR2 as FQNEAQ. Trimming took 8 bases from V and 4 from J; bases not matched to a gene: 6. CDR3 residues: CASYPDRGNEKLFF. Here the CDR3 DNA reads TGTGCCAGCTATCCTGACAGGGGTAATGAAAAACTGTTTTTT.

The chain uses TRBV2 and TRBJ2-3, with a possible D match to TRBD1 (6 bases). Germline V gene sequence: CDR1 SNHLY, CDR2 FYNNEI. The CDR3 consists of 14 residues. Trimming pared 7 bases from V and 0 bases from J, leaving 11 bases between. Written as DNA, the CDR3 is TGTGCCAGCAAGCCCGACAGGAGCACAGATACGCAGTATTTT. Encoded protein: CASKPDRSTDTQYF.

The chain combines TRBV7-6 with TRBJ1-1, with unresolved D. The V end was cut by 6 bases, the J end by 1 base, with 9 bases between. Germline V gene data show CDR1 as SGHVS and CDR2 as FNYEAQ. This CDR3 is 13 amino acids long. CDR3 coding DNA: TGTGCCAGCAGTAAGGCGGAGAACACTGAAGCTTTCTTT. Amino acid sequence: CASSKAENTEAFF.

The rearrangement uses TRBV21-1 and TRBJ2-7; the table's D gene call, TRBD1, was not cross checked with the DNA. TRBV21-1 is a listed pseudogene. The CDR3 spans 14 residues. CDR3 bases: TGTGCCAGTTTCCCCCGACAGGGGTTTTACGAGCAGTACTTC. This sequence encodes CASFPRQGFYEQYF.

The genes are TRBV6-6 and TRBJ1-2; D possibly corresponds to TRBD1 (5 bases). The V gene's germline CDR1 is MNHNY and CDR2 SVGAGI (reference sequence). The V end lost 6 bases, the J end lost 7 bases, and 15 bases lay between the germline ends. The CDR3 runs 13 residues. CDR3 nucleotide sequence: TGTGCCAGCAGCCGAGACAGCCTTGGTGGCTACACCTTC. It yields the protein CASSRDSLGGYTF.

V and J are TRBV28 and TRBJ2-2; tentative D call: TRBD1 (6 bases). This CDR3 contains 15 residues. Germline V lookup: CDR1 MDHEN, CDR2 SYDVKM. The ends were cut back, 2 bases at V and 6 bases at J, with 13 bases in the middle. The CDR3 nucleotides read TGTGCCAGCAGTTTAACCAGGGGCAGGGCCGGGGAGCTGTTTTTT. Its protein is CASSLTRGRAGELFF.

The chain employs TRBV7-9 and TRBJ2-1, with TRBD2 matching 13 bases. Trimming at V came to 3 bases and at J to 5 bases, leaving 1 base not matched to a gene. The CDR3 runs 15 residues. Germline CDR1 SEHNR, CDR2 FQNEAQ (reference sequence). CDR3 residues: CASSLGTSGDNEQFF. The CDR3 coding sequence is TGTGCCAGCAGCTTGGGGACTAGCGGGGACAATGAGCAGTTCTTC. Variable domain in full (rest from reference TRBV7-9 and TRBJ2-1): DTGVSQNPRHKITKRGQNVTFRCDPISEHNRLYWYRQTLGQGPEFLTYFQNEAQLEKSRLLSDRFSAERPKGSFSTLEIQRTEQGDSAMYLCASSLGTSGDNEQFFGPGTRLTVL.

The chain has TRBV3-1 (or the pseudogene TRBV3-2) and TRBJ2-7; TRBD2 matches at 13 bases. Looked up from germline, CDR1 is LGHDT and CDR2 is YNNKEL (reference sequence). The CDR3 sequence is 15 residues long. The trim removed 1 base at V and 6 bases at J, leaving 3 bases unmatched. CDR3 region: CASSQVRTSGSEQYF. The DNA for the CDR3 is TGTGCCAGCAGCCAAGTAAGGACTAGCGGGAGCGAGCAGTACTTC.

The V call is TRBV27, the J call TRBJ2-7; no clear D. The V end lost 6 bases, the J end lost 7 bases, and 22 bases lay between the germline ends. CDR1 is MNHEY, CDR2 SMNVEV, per germline (reference sequence). The CDR3 is made up of 15 amino acids. The CDR3 sequence is CASSLGRYTTREQYF. The CDR3 region has the DNA TGTGCCAGCAGCCTCGGTAGGTACACTACGAGGGAGCAGTACTTC.

The chain couples TRBV5-5 to TRBJ2-7; a weak D match, TRBD1 (6 bases). Trimming shortened V by 0 bases and J by 1 base, and 11 bases separated the two germline ends. Germline V gene sequence: CDR1 SGHKS, CDR2 YYEKEE (reference sequence). The CDR3 consists of 15 residues. Here the CDR3 reads CASSLGQGSSYEQYF. The CDR3 region has the DNA TGTGCCAGCAGCTTGGGGCAGGGGTCGTCCTACGAGCAGTACTTC. Full variable domain (rest looked up from reference TRBV5-5 and TRBJ2-7): DAGVTQSPTHLIKTRGQQVTLRCSPISGHKSVSWYQQVLGQGPQFIFQYYEKEERGRGNFPDRFSARQFPNYSSELNVNALLLGDSALYLCASSLGQGSSYEQYFGPGTRLTVT.

The chain recombines TRBV27 with TRBJ2-7, with 7 bases fitting TRBD1. The CDR3 sequence is 14 residues long. J was trimmed by 0 bases and V by 5 bases; bases with no gene match: 4. Germline values: CDR1 MNHEY, CDR2 SMNVEV (reference sequence). The CDR3 coding sequence is TGTGCCAGCAGTCGGGGACAGAGCTCCTACGAGCAGTACTTC. Protein product: CASSRGQSSYEQYF.

Here the CDR3 reads CASSVAPGNGLFF. The CDR3 bases are TGTGCCAGCAGCGTAGCTCCGGGGAATGGGCTGTTTTTT. This chain connects TRBV9 to TRBJ2-2; weak D call: TRBD2 (5 bases). Germline V gives CDR1 SGDLS, CDR2 YYNGEE. The CDR3 totals 13 residues. V lost 0 bases, J lost 13 bases, and 13 bases lay in between.

Only one count was recorded for this clone. This rearrangement joins TRBV3-1 (or the pseudogene TRBV3-2) to TRBJ1-1, with D maybe TRBD1 (5 bases). V lost 8 bases and J 4 bases, leaving 14 bases between the germline ends. The germline V gene encodes CDR1 LGHDT and CDR2 YNNKEL (reference sequence). This CDR3 contains 13 residues. Here the CDR3 DNA reads TGTGCCAGCCTCCAAAGGGGCGCCACTGAAGCTTTCTTT. This gives the protein CASLQRGATEAFF.

V gene TRBV30 combines with J gene TRBJ1-4, with TRBD1 matching 8 bases. With V trimmed by 1 base and J by 8 bases, 6 bases remained unmatched. CDR1 is GTSNPN and CDR2 is SVGIG in the germline V gene (reference sequence). The CDR3 runs to 14 residues. CDR3 loop: CAWSGQGRGEKLFF. Written as DNA, the CDR3 is TGTGCCTGGAGTGGACAGGGGAGGGGAGAAAAACTGTTTTTT.

V and J are TRBV9 and TRBJ1-1, with D perhaps matching TRBD1 (5 bases). The CDR3 totals 11 residues. Germline V gene lookup returns CDR1 SGDLS and CDR2 YYNGEE. Trimming took off 5 bases at V and 7 bases at J, with 9 bases between the two ends. CDR3 loop: CASRSTGEAFF. The CDR3 bases are TGTGCCAGCAGGTCAACAGGTGAAGCTTTCTTT.

CDR3 sequence reads: CATSRQTGVTDTQYF. In DNA form, the CDR3 reads TGTGCCACCAGCCGCCAGACAGGGGTCACAGATACGCAGTATTTT. The chain links TRBV24-1 to TRBJ2-3, with 8 bases matching TRBD1. V lost 7 bases and J lost 2; bases outside the gene matches: 7. The CDR3 is 15 amino acids. In germline, CDR1 is KGHDR, CDR2 SFDVKD.

The V gene is TRBV28, the J gene TRBJ1-5; D call uncertain. From germline, CDR1 is MDHEN and CDR2 SYDVKM. V was trimmed by 4 bases and J by 4 bases, leaving 14 bases between them. This CDR3 has 15 residues. CDR3 DNA sequence: TGTGCCAGCAGTTGGCCTATCGAGAGGAATCAGCCCCAGCATTTT. Translating it yields CASSWPIERNQPQHF.

CDR3: CASSLGGSAEAFF. The CDR3 DNA reads as TGTGCCAGCAGCTTGGGCGGGAGCGCTGAAGCTTTCTTT. This sequence joins TRBV5-4 and TRBJ1-1; D gene unclear. The germline CDR1 and CDR2 sequences are SGHNT and YYREEE (reference sequence). This CDR3 comprises 13 residues. V was trimmed by 0 bases and J by 6 bases, leaving 9 bases between them.

The chain uses TRBV27 and TRBJ2-7, with 7 bases lining up with TRBD1. Germline trimming cut 6 bases from V and 0 bases from J; bases unmatched to any gene: 5. Germline V CDR1 and CDR2: MNHEY, SMNVEV (reference sequence). The CDR3 sequence is 14 residues long. The CDR3 is CASSLGQSSYEQYF. The CDR3 DNA reads as TGTGCCAGCAGCCTGGGACAGAGCTCCTACGAGCAGTACTTC.

This chain links TRBV5-1 with TRBJ1-2; D is possibly TRBD1 (5 bases). Per the germline V gene, CDR1 is SGHRS and CDR2 is YFSETQ. The CDR3 has 14 amino acids. V lost 4 bases, J lost 3 bases, and 13 bases lay in between. CDR3 nucleotide sequence: TGCGCCAGCAGCCCCAATGGGGGGGACTATGGCTACACCTTC. Its protein is CASSPNGGDYGYTF.

The rearrangement joins TRBV10-1 to TRBJ1-1; D might be TRBD1 (6 bases). The germline V gene has CDR1 WNHNN and CDR2 SYGVQD (reference sequence). V was cut by 5 bases and J by 1 base, with 14 bases left in between. The CDR3 totals 15 residues. CDR3 nucleotide sequence: TGCGCCAGCAGTCTCAACAGGGTTGGGAACACTGAAGCTTTCTTT. Its protein product is CASSLNRVGNTEAFF.

This chain connects TRBV4-2 to TRBJ1-1, with a weak D call TRBD1 (5 bases). Trimming removed 4 bases at V and 2 bases at J, with 14 bases between. The CDR3 runs to 15 residues. Germline lookup yields CDR1 LGHNA and CDR2 YNFKEQ. This CDR3 is CASSPGEGRNTEAFF. CDR3 in DNA: TGTGCCAGCAGCCCCGGGGAGGGGAGAAACACTGAAGCTTTCTTT.

V gene TRBV12-3 or TRBV12-4 combines with J gene TRBJ1-2, with a weak D call TRBD1 (5 bases). There are 13 residues in the CDR3. The V end was cut by 2 bases, the J end by 4 bases, with 8 bases between. The CDR3: CASSLSGGYGYTF. As DNA, the CDR3 is TGTGCCAGCAGTTTATCGGGGGGCTATGGCTACACCTTC.

The J gene is TRBJ2-7, the V gene TRBV5-1; TRBD1 aligns across 7 bases. CDR3 length equals 15 residues. The ends lost 6 bases at V and 2 bases at J; junction bases unmatched: 11. CDR1 is SGHRS and CDR2 is YFSETQ in the germline V gene. DNA for the CDR3: TGCGCCAGCACCCAAGGGACAGTTCCTCCCTACGAGCAGTACTTC. As protein: CASTQGTVPPYEQYF.

This rearrangement joins TRBV5-1 to TRBJ1-2; 8 bases are a match to TRBD1. Germline V CDR1 and CDR2: SGHRS, YFSETQ. V dropped 0 bases and J dropped 6; count of bases not matched to a gene: 7. The CDR3 sequence is 15 residues long. The CDR3 nucleotides read TGCGCCAGCAGCTTGGCCCAGGGGGCATTTGATGGCTACACCTTC. It yields the protein CASSLAQGAFDGYTF. Complete variable domain (other parts from reference TRBV5-1 and TRBJ1-2): KAGVTQTPRYLIKTRGQQVTLSCSPISGHRSVSWYQQTPGQGLQFLFEYFSETQRNKGNFPGRFSGRQFSNSRSEMNVSTLELGDSALYLCASSLAQGAFDGYTFGSGTRLTVV.

This clone was observed once. This rearrangement joins TRBV7-2 to TRBJ2-4, with TRBD1 identical over 8 bases. The CDR3 has 17 residues. Trimming removed 4 bases from V and 4 bases from J; junction bases left unmatched: 12. Germline CDR1 SGHTA, CDR2 FQGNSA. DNA for the CDR3: TGTGCCAGCAGCTCGTATCCGGGACAGGTGGGAAAAAACATTCAGTACTTC. Its protein product is CASSSYPGQVGKNIQYF.

The genes are TRBV5-8 and TRBJ2-7; 8 nucleotides line up with TRBD1. Looked up from germline, CDR1 is SGHTS and CDR2 is YDEGEE. The CDR3 consists of 14 residues. Trimming cost V 0 bases and J 6 bases; bases outside gene matches: 5. CDR3 region: CASSLGQGLGEQYF. The CDR3 nucleotides read TGTGCCAGCAGCTTGGGACAGGGGTTGGGCGAGCAGTACTTC. The full variable domain, rest sourced from reference TRBV5-8 and TRBJ2-7, is EAGVTQSPTHLIKTRGQQATLRCSPISGHTSVYWYQQALGLGLQFLLWYDEGEERNRGNFPPRFSGRQFPNYSSELNVNALELEDSALYLCASSLGQGLGEQYFGPGTRLTVT.

The CDR3 DNA sequence: TGTGCCAGCAGCAAAGGATTCAACAGGTCGGATGAAAAACTGTTTTTT. This gives the protein CASSKGFNRSDEKLFF. This chain links TRBV21-1 with TRBJ1-4; TRBD1 is taken as the D call from the table, unchecked against the DNA. TRBV21-1 is a listed pseudogene. This CDR3 region has 16 residues.